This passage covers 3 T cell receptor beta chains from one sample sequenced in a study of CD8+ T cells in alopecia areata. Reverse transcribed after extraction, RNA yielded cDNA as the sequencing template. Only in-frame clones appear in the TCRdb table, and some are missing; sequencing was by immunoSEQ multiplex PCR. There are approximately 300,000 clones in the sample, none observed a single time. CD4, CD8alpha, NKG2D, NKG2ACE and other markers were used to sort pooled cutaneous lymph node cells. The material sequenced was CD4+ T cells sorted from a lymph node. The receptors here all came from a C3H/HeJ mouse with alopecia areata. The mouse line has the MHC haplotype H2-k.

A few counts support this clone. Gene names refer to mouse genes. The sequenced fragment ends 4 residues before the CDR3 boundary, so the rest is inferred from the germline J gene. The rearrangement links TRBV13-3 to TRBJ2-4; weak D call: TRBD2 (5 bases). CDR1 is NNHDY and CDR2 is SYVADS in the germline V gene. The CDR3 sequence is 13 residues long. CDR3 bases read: TGTGCCAGCAGTGATCACTGGCCAAAC. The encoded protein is CASSDHWPN. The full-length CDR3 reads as CASSDHWPNTLYF. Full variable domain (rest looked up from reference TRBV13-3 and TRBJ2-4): EAAVTQSPRSKVAVTGGKVTLSCHQTNNHDYMYWYRQDTGHGLRLIHYSYVADSTEKGDIPDGYKASRPSQENFSLILELASLSQTAVYFCASSDHWPNTLYFGAGTRLSVL.

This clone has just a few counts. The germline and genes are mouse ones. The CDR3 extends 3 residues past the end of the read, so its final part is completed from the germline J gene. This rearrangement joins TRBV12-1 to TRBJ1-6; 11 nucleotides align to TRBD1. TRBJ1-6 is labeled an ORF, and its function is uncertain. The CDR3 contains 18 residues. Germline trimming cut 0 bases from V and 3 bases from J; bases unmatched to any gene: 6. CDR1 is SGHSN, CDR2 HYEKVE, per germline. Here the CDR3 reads CASSLPDRGRGYNSPLYF. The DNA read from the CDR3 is TGTGCCAGCTCTCTCCCGGACAGGGGGCGAGGCTATAATTCGCCC.

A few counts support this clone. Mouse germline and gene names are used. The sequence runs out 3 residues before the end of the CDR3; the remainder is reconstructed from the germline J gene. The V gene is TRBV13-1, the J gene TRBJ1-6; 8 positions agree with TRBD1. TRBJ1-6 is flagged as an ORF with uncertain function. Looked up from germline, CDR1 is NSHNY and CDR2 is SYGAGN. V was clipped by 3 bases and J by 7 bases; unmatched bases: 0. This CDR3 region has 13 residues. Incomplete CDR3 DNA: TGTGCCAGCAGTGGGACAGGGAATTCGCCC. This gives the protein CASSGTGNSP. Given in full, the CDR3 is CASSGTGNSPLYF.